This T cell receptor beta chain is from a study of control samples from healthy donors and cancer patients. Data came from immunoSEQ multiplex PCR; TCRdb stores just in-frame clones and leaves some out. The sample includes 95,000 to 110,000 clones, around 88% of them seen just once. The germline V gene encodes CDR1 WSHSY and CDR2 SAAADI. V was cut by 9 bases and J by 0 bases, with 17 bases left in between. This CDR3 has 16 amino acids. Sample: PBMCs. This chain connects TRBV10-2 to TRBJ2-2, with D perhaps TRBD1 (5 bases). This clonotype was obtained from a man between 60 and 75 years old with lung cancer. CDR3 DNA sequence: TGCGCCAGGAGCGAAGGGGCTACTCCGAACACCGGGGAGCTGTTTTTT. This codes for CARSEGATPNTGELFF.